This T cell receptor beta chain was captured by sequencing in a study of CD8+CD57+ T cells in acquired aplastic anemia. The overall study: DNA recovered from sorted CD4+ and CD8+ cells had a mean of around 3.3 ug.

This clonotype showed up many times. Its antigen is still unknown. Study outcomes and limitations: Statistical testing detected no significant gap in CD8+ Simpson's diversity between patients and controls. In common between the patients and the controls were around 29 CD8+ CDR3 sequences.

The patients chosen for sequencing had shown expansion of CD8+CD57+ cells (detected by flow cytometry). Patients had not yet gotten any therapy when their blood was taken for sampling. Investigators profiled TCR beta VDJ and CDR3 from genomic DNA template. TCRdb reanalysed the reads using MiXCR and keeps one entry per CDR3 protein. The table lists around 200,000 distinct CDR3 sequences, 63% of them singletons. This clonotype was obtained from a human donor with aplastic anemia. Sequencing was carried out using sorted CD4+, CD8+, or CD8+CD57+ T cells (not recorded which) from PBMCs.

For the CDR3, the DNA is TGCAGCGTACGTGATACAGGGGGCCTTACCTACGAGCAGTACTTC. Its translation is CSVRDTGGLTYEQYF. J is TRBJ2-7 and V is TRBV29-1, with 9 bases identical to TRBD1. The CDR3 length is 15 residues. The V and J ends lost 6 bases and 2 bases, in that order; junction bases with no gene match: 11. Germline-derived CDR1 and CDR2 are SQVTM and ANQGSEA.